The 24 T cell receptor beta chains reported below all come from one sample, sequenced in a study of cytomegalovirus exposure and HLA in healthy donors. 13 Jbeta primers and 60 Vbeta primers were used for the PCR. Data came from immunoSEQ multiplex PCR; TCRdb stores just in-frame clones and leaves some out. Of about 120,000 clones detected, more than 65% appear once; the ten largest clones hold 0.85% to 0.9%. The sequenced sample consisted of PBMCs. All receptors derive from a woman in her twenties or thirties in good health and CMV-seronegative.

This clone was detected once. This chain joins TRBV7-9 and TRBJ1-1, with no clear D. This CDR3 has 16 residues. The V end lost 1 base, the J end lost 1 base, and 13 bases lay between the germline ends. Germline CDR1 is SEHNR and CDR2 is FQNEAQ (reference sequence). CDR3 residues: CASSLGQGLANTEAFF. The CDR3, as DNA: TGTGCCAGCAGCTTAGGGCAAGGACTCGCGAACACTGAAGCTTTCTTT.

This clone was picked up a small number of times. The chain recombines TRBV2 with TRBJ2-7, with 7 bases fitting TRBD2. The junction had 6 bases not matched to a gene; V was cut back by 5 bases and J by 2 bases. From germline, CDR1 is SNHLY and CDR2 FYNNEI. This CDR3 contains 14 residues. The CDR3 region is CASSWAGETYEQYF. The CDR3 bases are TGTGCCAGCAGTTGGGCGGGGGAGACCTACGAGCAGTACTTC. The whole variable domain, remainder taken from reference TRBV2 and TRBJ2-7, is EPEVTQTPSHQVTQMGQEVILRCVPISNHLYFYWYRQILGQKVEFLVSFYNNEISEKSEIFDDQFSVERPDGSNFTLKIRSTKLEDSAMYFCASSWAGETYEQYFGPGTRLTVT.

V and J are TRBV6-5 and TRBJ1-1, with D uncertain. CDR3 length equals 13 residues. Trimming pared 7 bases from V and 4 bases from J, leaving 13 bases between. Germline V gives CDR1 MNHEY, CDR2 SVGAGI. CDR3 sequence: CASTTSSGTEAFF. Written as DNA, the CDR3 is TGTGCCAGCACCACGTCTTCGGGCACTGAAGCTTTCTTT.

The rearrangement uses TRBV9 and TRBJ2-3, with 11 nucleotides matching TRBD1. V was clipped by 4 bases and J by 3 bases; unmatched bases: 1. This CDR3 has 14 amino acids. The germline V gene encodes CDR1 SGDLS and CDR2 YYNGEE. The CDR3 spells CASSRDRGTDTQYF. The CDR3, as DNA: TGTGCCAGCAGCCGGGACAGGGGGACAGATACGCAGTATTTT.

This clone was observed once. The rearrangement joins TRBV6-5 to TRBJ2-1, with TRBD2 matching over 7 bases. Germline assignment: CDR1 MNHEY and CDR2 SVGAGI. This CDR3 has 15 amino acids. Trimming took 6 bases from V and 3 from J; bases not matched to a gene: 8. CDR3 bases: TGTGCCAGCAGCAACGAGGGACTACGCTACAATGAGCAGTTCTTC. The encoded protein is CASSNEGLRYNEQFF.

This chain joins TRBV7-9 and TRBJ2-1; 8 positions agree with TRBD1. The CDR3 is 16 amino acids. CDR1 is SEHNR, CDR2 FQNEAQ, per germline (reference sequence). J was trimmed by 0 bases and V by 5 bases; bases with no gene match: 6. CDR3 bases: TGTGCCAGCAGCATTTACCAGGGGGCCTCCTACAATGAGCAGTTCTTC. The encoded protein is CASSIYQGASYNEQFF.

V gene TRBV27 combines with J gene TRBJ2-1; perhaps TRBD2 as D (6 bases). Germline CDR1 and CDR2: MNHEY and SMNVEV (reference sequence). CDR3 length: 15 residues. Between the trimmed V and J ends, which lost 3 bases and 10 bases, there was a span of 19 bases. CDR3 DNA sequence: TGTGCCAGCAGTTTTATGGTTAGCGGTGAAGGCGAGCAGTTCTTC. Translated: CASSFMVSGEGEQFF.

V is TRBV6-5 and J is TRBJ1-2; 7 bases fit TRBD1. This CDR3 region has 13 residues. V shed 6 bases, J shed 8 bases, and the junction held 9 bases outside the gene matches. The germline V gene has CDR1 MNHEY and CDR2 SVGAGI. The CDR3 DNA reads as TGTGCCAGCAGACCCGACAGGGTAAGGGGCTACACCTTC. It is translated as CASRPDRVRGYTF.

The chain couples TRBV9 to TRBJ2-1; D is perhaps TRBD2 (6 bases). Trimming took 1 base from V and 0 from J, leaving 11 bases between them. The CDR3 runs 16 residues. Per germline, CDR1 SGDLS and CDR2 YYNGEE. The CDR3 nucleotides read TGTGCCAGCAGCGTATATAGCGGATACTCCTACAATGAGCAGTTCTTC. Its translation is CASSVYSGYSYNEQFF.

The table lists this clone with a few counts. V usage is TRBV7-9 and J usage is TRBJ2-1; 8 bases are shared with TRBD1. Germline-derived CDR1 and CDR2 are SEHNR and FQNEAQ (reference sequence). The CDR3 loop spans 15 amino acids. Germline trimming cut 2 bases from V and 2 bases from J; bases unmatched to any gene: 2. This CDR3 is CASSLTQGAYNEQFF. CDR3 DNA sequence: TGTGCCAGCAGCTTAACACAGGGGGCCTACAATGAGCAGTTCTTC.

This clone came up once. This sequence joins TRBV11-2 and TRBJ2-7; D gene ambiguous. This CDR3 comprises 12 residues. The V gene lost 5 bases and the J gene lost 3 bases, with 8 bases spanning the gap. Germline loops: CDR1 SGHAT, CDR2 FQNNGV. CDR3 loop: CASSPQVYEQYF. The CDR3 DNA sequence: TGTGCCAGCAGCCCGCAGGTCTACGAGCAGTACTTC.

In this sample, this clone turned up a few times. The rearrangement links TRBV7-2 to TRBJ1-2, with 7 bases identical to TRBD1. In germline, CDR1 is SGHTA, CDR2 FQGNSA. This CDR3 comprises 13 residues. J was trimmed by 6 bases and V by 8 bases; bases with no gene match: 9. CDR3 sequence (DNA): TGTGCCAGCGGCCGACAGGGCCTGGATGGCTACACCTTC. This translates into CASGRQGLDGYTF.

This rearrangement joins TRBV6-5 to TRBJ2-7, with 7 bases identical to TRBD1. Germline CDR1 MNHEY, CDR2 SVGAGI. After removal of 11 bases from V and 3 bases from J, the junction contained 13 bases not matched to a gene. This CDR3 has 14 residues. The CDR3 here is CASGVTGDIYEQYF. DNA of the CDR3: TGTGCCTCCGGGGTTACAGGGGATATCTACGAGCAGTACTTC.

J is TRBJ2-3 and V is TRBV4-3; 10 nucleotides agree with TRBD2. Trimming at V came to 3 bases and at J to 6 bases, leaving 9 bases not matched to a gene. The CDR3 extends over 16 amino acids. CDR1 and CDR2 from the germline V gene are LGHNA and YSLEER. The CDR3 bases are TGCGCCAGCAGCCAGCAGCCTCTAGCGGGGGTCGATACGCAGTATTTT. Residues: CASSQQPLAGVDTQYF.

This clone was seen a few times. The genes are TRBV29-1 and TRBJ1-4; a weak D match, TRBD1 (5 bases). Trimming shortened V by 4 bases and J by 8 bases, and 8 bases separated the two germline ends. From germline, CDR1 is SQVTM and CDR2 ANQGSEA. The CDR3 is 11 amino acids. The CDR3, as DNA: TGCAGCGTTGGCGGACAAGAAAAACTGTTTTTT. Translated, it gives CSVGGQEKLFF. The entire variable domain, with the rest obtained from reference TRBV29-1 and TRBJ1-4, is as follows: SAVISQKPSRDICQRGTSLTIQCQVDSQVTMMFWYRQQPGQSLTLIATANQGSEATYESGFVIDKFPISRPNLTFSTLTVSNMSPEDSSIYLCSVGGQEKLFFGSGTQLSVL.

This chain links TRBV5-6 with TRBJ2-7; 8 nucleotides agree with TRBD1. The CDR3 extends over 15 amino acids. The germline CDR1 and CDR2 sequences are SGHDT and YYEEEE. V gave up 0 bases and J gave up 5 bases; unmatched junction bases: 7. CDR3 sequence: CASSLDFPGGHEQYF. In DNA form, the CDR3 reads TGTGCCAGCAGCTTGGATTTCCCAGGGGGCCACGAGCAGTACTTC. Full variable domain (outside the CDR3, taken from reference TRBV5-6 and TRBJ2-7): DAGVTQSPTHLIKTRGQQVTLRCSPKSGHDTVSWYQQALGQGPQFIFQYYEEEERQRGNFPDRFSGHQFPNYSSELNVNALLLGDSALYLCASSLDFPGGHEQYFGPGTRLTVT.

The rearrangement uses TRBV19 and TRBJ1-3, with D possibly being TRBD1 (5 bases). With 5 bases removed from V and 4 bases from J, the gap between germline ends came to 9 bases. Germline assignment: CDR1 LNHDA and CDR2 SQIVND (reference sequence). This CDR3 spans 13 amino acids. Here the CDR3 reads CASSPQGGNTIYF. In DNA, the CDR3 is TGTGCCAGTAGTCCCCAGGGAGGAAACACCATATATTTT.

The chain couples TRBV19 to TRBJ1-5; TRBD1 matches at 9 bases. Germline lookup yields CDR1 LNHDA and CDR2 SQIVND (reference sequence). V trimming: 6 bases; J trimming: 9 bases; junction bases outside the gene matches: 12. The CDR3 totals 15 residues. The CDR3 protein is CASSPGTGNPGPQHF. As DNA, the CDR3 is TGTGCCAGTAGCCCCGGGACAGGGAACCCTGGGCCCCAGCATTTT. The complete variable domain, with remaining parts taken from reference TRBV19 and TRBJ1-5, reads DGGITQSPKYLFRKEGQNVTLSCEQNLNHDAMYWYRQDPGQGLRLIYYSQIVNDFQKGDIAEGYSVSREKKESFPLTVTSAQKNPTAFYLCASSPGTGNPGPQHFGDGTRLSIL.

This chain links TRBV5-4 with TRBJ2-3; maybe TRBD2 (6 bases). CDR3 size: 16 residues. V was clipped by 3 bases and J by 4 bases, with 18 bases between them. CDR1 SGHNT and CDR2 YYREEE come from the germline V gene (reference sequence). The CDR3 loop reads CASSSGGPRVADTQYF. CDR3 coding DNA: TGTGCCAGCAGCTCCGGGGGACCTCGAGTGGCAGATACGCAGTATTTT.

The CDR3 loop reads CASSAVAGTGEDYGYTF. CDR3 bases: TGTGCCAGCAGCGCCGTTGCCGGGACAGGGGAGGACTATGGCTACACCTTC. The chain links TRBV9 to TRBJ1-2, with TRBD1 identical over 10 bases. This CDR3 region has 17 residues. V dropped 3 bases and J dropped 3; count of bases not matched to a gene: 11. The germline V gene encodes CDR1 SGDLS and CDR2 YYNGEE.

This CDR3 is CSVELDSPTGAFF. The CDR3 nucleotides are TGCAGCGTTGAACTTGACAGTCCTACTGGGGCTTTCTTT. This rearrangement joins TRBV29-1 to TRBJ1-1; tentatively, D is TRBD1 (5 bases). Germline V gene sequence: CDR1 SQVTM, CDR2 ANQGSEA. Between the trimmed V and J ends, which lost 2 bases and 11 bases, there was a span of 18 bases. CDR3 length: 13 amino acids.

The rearrangement joins TRBV9 to TRBJ1-3; no definite D call. Per the germline V gene, CDR1 is SGDLS and CDR2 is YYNGEE. The CDR3 has 13 residues. The V end was cut by 2 bases, the J end by 0 bases, with 3 bases between. The CDR3 reads CASSVSSGNTIYF. In nucleotides, the CDR3 is TGTGCCAGCAGCGTGAGCTCTGGAAACACCATATATTTT.

This rearrangement joins TRBV7-3 to TRBJ2-3, with 7 nucleotides matching TRBD2. The CDR3 is made up of 15 amino acids. The V gene's germline CDR1 is SGHTA and CDR2 FQGTGA. With 5 bases clipped from V and 0 bases from J, the junction kept 5 bases outside the gene matches. CDR3 DNA sequence: TGTGCCAGCAGCCTAATTAGCGGGAGCACAGATACGCAGTATTTT. Translated: CASSLISGSTDTQYF.

This clone has just one count. This rearrangement joins TRBV10-3 to TRBJ2-7, with D uncertain. From germline, CDR1 is ENHRY and CDR2 SYGVKD. V lost 1 base, J lost 3 bases, and 7 bases lay in between. This CDR3 is 13 amino acids long. The CDR3 spells CAISEWRLYEQYF. The CDR3 region has the DNA TGTGCCATCAGTGAGTGGCGACTCTACGAGCAGTACTTC.